The source of this T cell receptor (beta chain) is a study of neurological immune-mediated disorders. Findings and caveats of the study: Because no CDR3 amino acid sequences were shared across subjects by expanded clones, private repertoires were suggested in all groups.

There are 13 residues in the CDR3. In germline, CDR1 is SQVTM, CDR2 ANQGSEA. V was pared by 7 bases and J by 6 bases, with 17 bases between. The authors made cDNA by 5'RACE with 10-nucleotide random UMIs. Every sequencing run produced over 160 million TCR-beta sequences, and the sequences from any one run covered 15-18 subjects. TCRdb reprocessed the 5' RACE reads via MiXCR and lists one record per CDR3 protein. The sample includes about 33,000 distinct CDR3 sequences, about 13% of them seen just once. Time point denoted: longitudinal time-point 2. Details on this clonotype: Its cognate antigen is unknown.

The sequenced material came from PBMCs. The source of this sequence is a woman in her thirties or forties in good health. The V gene is TRBV29-1, the J gene TRBJ2-3; D possibly matches TRBD1 or TRBD2 (6 bases each). CDR3 DNA sequence: TGCAGCGCTTGGCGGGACAATCCGGATACGCAGTATTTT. This gives the protein CSAWRDNPDTQYF.